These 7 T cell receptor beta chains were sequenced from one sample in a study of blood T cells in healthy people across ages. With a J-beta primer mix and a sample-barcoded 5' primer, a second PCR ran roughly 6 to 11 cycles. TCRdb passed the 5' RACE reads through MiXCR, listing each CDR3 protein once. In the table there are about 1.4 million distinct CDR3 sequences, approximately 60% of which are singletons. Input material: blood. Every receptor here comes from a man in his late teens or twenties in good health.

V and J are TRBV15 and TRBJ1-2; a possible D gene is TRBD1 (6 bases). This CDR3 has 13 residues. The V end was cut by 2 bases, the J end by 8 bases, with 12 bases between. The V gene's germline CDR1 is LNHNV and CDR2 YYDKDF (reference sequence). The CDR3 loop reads CATSRRTVGGYTF. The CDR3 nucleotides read TGTGCCACCAGCAGAAGGACAGTTGGAGGCTACACCTTC.

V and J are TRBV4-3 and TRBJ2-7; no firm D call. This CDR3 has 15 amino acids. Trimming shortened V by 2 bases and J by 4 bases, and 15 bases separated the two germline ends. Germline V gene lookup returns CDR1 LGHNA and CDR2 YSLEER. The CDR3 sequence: CASSQMDASPYEQYF. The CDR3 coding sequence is TGCGCCAGCAGCCAAATGGATGCCAGTCCGTACGAGCAGTACTTC.

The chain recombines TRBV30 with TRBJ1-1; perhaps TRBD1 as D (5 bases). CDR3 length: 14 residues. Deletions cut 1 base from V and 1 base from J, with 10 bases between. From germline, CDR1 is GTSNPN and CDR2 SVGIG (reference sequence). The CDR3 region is CAWSGGRRNTEAFF. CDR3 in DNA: TGTGCCTGGAGTGGGGGACGGAGGAACACTGAAGCTTTCTTT.

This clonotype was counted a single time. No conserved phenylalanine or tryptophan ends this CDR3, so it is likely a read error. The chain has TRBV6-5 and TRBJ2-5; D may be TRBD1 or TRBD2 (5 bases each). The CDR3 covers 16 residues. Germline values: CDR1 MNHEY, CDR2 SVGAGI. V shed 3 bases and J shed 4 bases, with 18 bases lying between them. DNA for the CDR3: TGTGCCAGCAGTTATGCAGCGACGGGACCAATAGAGACCCAGTACTCC. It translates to CASSYAATGPIETQYS.

Here the CDR3 reads CASSQDQDRGRNQPQHF. The CDR3, as DNA: TGCGCCAGCAGCCAAGATCAAGACAGGGGGCGAAATCAGCCCCAGCATTTT. The chain recombines TRBV4-3 with TRBJ1-5; 10 bases line up with TRBD1. Germline V gives CDR1 LGHNA, CDR2 YSLEER. Trimming at V came to 0 bases and at J to 4 bases, leaving 6 bases not matched to a gene. This CDR3 comprises 17 residues.

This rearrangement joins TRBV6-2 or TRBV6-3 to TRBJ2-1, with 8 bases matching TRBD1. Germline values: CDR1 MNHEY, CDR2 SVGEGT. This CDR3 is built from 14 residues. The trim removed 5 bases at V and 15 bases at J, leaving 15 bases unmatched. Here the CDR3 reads CASSSPGQAIYGFF. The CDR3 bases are TGTGCCAGCAGTAGCCCGGGACAGGCGATCTATGGGTTCTTC.

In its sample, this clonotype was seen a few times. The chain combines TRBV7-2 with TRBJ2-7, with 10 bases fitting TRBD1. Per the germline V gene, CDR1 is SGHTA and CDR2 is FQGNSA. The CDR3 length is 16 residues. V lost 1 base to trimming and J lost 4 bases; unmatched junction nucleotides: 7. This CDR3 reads CASSLGPGTGAYEQYF. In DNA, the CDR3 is TGTGCCAGCAGCTTAGGCCCCGGGACAGGGGCATACGAGCAGTACTTC.